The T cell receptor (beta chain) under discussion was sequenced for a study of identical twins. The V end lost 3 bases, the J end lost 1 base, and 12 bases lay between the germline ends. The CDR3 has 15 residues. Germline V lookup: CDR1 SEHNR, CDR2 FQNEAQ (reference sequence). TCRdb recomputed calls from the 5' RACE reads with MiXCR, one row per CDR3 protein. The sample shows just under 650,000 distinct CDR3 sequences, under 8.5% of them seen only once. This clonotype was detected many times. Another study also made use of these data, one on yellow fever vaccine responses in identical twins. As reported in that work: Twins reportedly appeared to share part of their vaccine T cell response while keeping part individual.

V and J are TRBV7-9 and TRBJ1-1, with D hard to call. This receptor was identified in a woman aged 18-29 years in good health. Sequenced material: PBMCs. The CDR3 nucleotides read TGTGCCAGCAGCTTTATCCCGGTAGAGAACACTGAAGCTTTCTTT. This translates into CASSFIPVENTEAFF.